The entry below gives a single T cell receptor beta chain sequence along with its context. Its antigen is currently unknown. This clone may be a read error of a much larger clone one base away. The data were obtained in a study of immune heterogeneity within non-small cell lung tumors. The template consisted of bulk tumor genomic DNA, with roughly 0.55 ug used per sample. Far-apart biopsies, several per primary tumor, were taken during surgery. Curative surgery was performed on patients who had untreated, newly diagnosed non-small cell lung cancer. Whole-study results and caveats: Within each patient, tumor sites shared identical dominant CDR3 beta clonotypes and also held site-unique high-frequency clones.

CDR3 length: 16 amino acids. Germline-derived CDR1 and CDR2 are KGHDR and SFDVKD. The TCR beta CDR3 region was amplified by multiplex PCR employing 32 V and 13 J primers. TCRdb re-analysed the multiplex PCR reads in MiXCR, keeping a single row per CDR3 protein. Counted here are tens of thousands of distinct CDR3 sequences, about 30% occurring once; the ten biggest clones make up 3.5% to 4.5%. The material sequenced was lung tumor tissue. The sequence derives from a man aged 40-49 years with non-small cell lung cancer. V is TRBV24-1 and J is TRBJ1-2; 8 nucleotides line up with TRBD1. The CDR3, as DNA: TGTGCCACCGGTGACCGACCGGGACAGGCGAACTATGGCTACACCTTC. Translating it yields CATGDRPGQANYGYTF.